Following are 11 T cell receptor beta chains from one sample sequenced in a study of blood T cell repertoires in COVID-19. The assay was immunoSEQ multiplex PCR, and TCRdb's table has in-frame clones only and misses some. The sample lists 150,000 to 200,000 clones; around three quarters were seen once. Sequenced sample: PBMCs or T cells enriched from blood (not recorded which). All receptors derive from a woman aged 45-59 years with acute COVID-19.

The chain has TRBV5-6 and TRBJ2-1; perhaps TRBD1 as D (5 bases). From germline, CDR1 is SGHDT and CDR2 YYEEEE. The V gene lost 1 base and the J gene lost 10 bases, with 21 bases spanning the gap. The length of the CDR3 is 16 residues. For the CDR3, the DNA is TGTGCCAGCAGCTTGTTAGATTCAGGGAAGGCAAGGGAGCAGTTCTTC. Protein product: CASSLLDSGKAREQFF.

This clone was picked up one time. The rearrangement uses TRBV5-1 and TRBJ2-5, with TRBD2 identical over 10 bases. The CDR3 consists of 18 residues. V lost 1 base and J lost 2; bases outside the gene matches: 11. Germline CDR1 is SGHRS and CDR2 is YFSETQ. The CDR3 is CASSLLSSGGAKQETQYF. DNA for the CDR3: TGCGCCAGCAGCTTGCTGTCTAGCGGGGGAGCGAAACAAGAGACCCAGTACTTC.

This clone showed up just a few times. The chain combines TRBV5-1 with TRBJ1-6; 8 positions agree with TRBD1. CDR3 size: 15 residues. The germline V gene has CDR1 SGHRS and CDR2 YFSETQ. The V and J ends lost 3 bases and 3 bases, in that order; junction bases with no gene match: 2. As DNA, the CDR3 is TGCGCCAGCAGCTGGGGGACAGGCTATAATTCACCCCTCCACTTT. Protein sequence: CASSWGTGYNSPLHF.

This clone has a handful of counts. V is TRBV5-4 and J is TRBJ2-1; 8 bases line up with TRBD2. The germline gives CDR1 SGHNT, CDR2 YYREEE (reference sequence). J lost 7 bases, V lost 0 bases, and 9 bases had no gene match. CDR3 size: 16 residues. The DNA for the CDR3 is TGTGCCAGCAGCTTGGATCTGTCGGGGGGGCGGAATGAGCAGTTCTTC. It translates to CASSLDLSGGRNEQFF.

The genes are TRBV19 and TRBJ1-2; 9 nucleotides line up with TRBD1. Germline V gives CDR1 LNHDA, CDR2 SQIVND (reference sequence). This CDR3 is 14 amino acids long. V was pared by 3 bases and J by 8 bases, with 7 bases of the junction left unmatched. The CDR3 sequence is CASSMRDRVDGYTF. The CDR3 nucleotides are TGTGCCAGTAGTATGAGGGACAGGGTGGACGGCTACACCTTC. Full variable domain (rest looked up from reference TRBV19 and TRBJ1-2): DGGITQSPKYLFRKEGQNVTLSCEQNLNHDAMYWYRQDPGQGLRLIYYSQIVNDFQKGDIAEGYSVSREKKESFPLTVTSAQKNPTAFYLCASSMRDRVDGYTFGSGTRLTVV.

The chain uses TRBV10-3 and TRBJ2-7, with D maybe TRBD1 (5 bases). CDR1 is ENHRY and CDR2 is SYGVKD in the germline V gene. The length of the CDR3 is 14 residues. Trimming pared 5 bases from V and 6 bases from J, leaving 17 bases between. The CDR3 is CAISSKGLDSEQYV. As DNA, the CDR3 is TGTGCCATCAGTTCTAAAGGCCTAGACAGCGAGCAGTACGTC.

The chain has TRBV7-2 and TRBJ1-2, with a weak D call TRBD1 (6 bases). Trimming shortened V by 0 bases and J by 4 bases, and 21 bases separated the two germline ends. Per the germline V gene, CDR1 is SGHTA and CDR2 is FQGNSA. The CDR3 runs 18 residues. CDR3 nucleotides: TGTGCCAGCAGCTTAGCGATGGGGGCCAGCCTACTGTTCTATGGCTACACCTTC. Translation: CASSLAMGASLLFYGYTF.

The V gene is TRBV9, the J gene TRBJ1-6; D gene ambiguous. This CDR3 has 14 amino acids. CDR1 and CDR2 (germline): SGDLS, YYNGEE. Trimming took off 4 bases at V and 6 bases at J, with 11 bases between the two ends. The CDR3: CASSLGKANSPLHF. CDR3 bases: TGTGCCAGCAGCCTCGGGAAGGCTAATTCACCCCTCCACTTT.

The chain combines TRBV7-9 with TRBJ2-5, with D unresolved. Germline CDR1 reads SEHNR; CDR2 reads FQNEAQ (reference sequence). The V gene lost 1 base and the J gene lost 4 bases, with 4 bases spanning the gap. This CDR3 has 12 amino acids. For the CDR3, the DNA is TGTGCCAGCAGCTTAGATCGAGAGACCCAGTACTTC. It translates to CASSLDRETQYF.

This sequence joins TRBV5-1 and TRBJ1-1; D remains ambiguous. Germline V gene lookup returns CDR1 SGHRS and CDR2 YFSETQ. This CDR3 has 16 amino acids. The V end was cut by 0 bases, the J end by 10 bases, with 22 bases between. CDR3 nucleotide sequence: TGCGCCAGCAGCTTGGCCGGAAGACTCGGTGTTACCCGAGCTTTCTTT. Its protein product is CASSLAGRLGVTRAFF.

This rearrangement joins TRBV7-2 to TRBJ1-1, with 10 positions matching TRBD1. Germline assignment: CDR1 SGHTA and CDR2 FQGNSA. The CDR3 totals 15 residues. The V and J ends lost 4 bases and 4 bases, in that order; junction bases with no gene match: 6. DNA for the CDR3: TGTGCCAGCAGCTCCCAGACAGGGGGCGTCACTGAAGCTTTCTTT. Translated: CASSSQTGGVTEAFF.